This T cell receptor (beta chain) emerged from a study of shared clonotypes between healthy human individuals. Study-wide background: Three CD4 naive, three CD4 memory, two CD8 naive and one CD8 memory plate were used per donor.

Broader study findings: Donor scarcity curtailed the genetic and exposure-history diversity represented herein. Clonotypes shared by all four donors outscored non-shared clonotypes in generation probability.

Worth noting for this clone: Its specificity is unknown.

V dropped 7 bases and J dropped 2 bases, with 14 bases sitting between them. CDR3 length equals 14 residues. Germline-derived CDR1 and CDR2 are MNHEY and SVGAGI. CD45RO negativity and positive selection for CCR7 defined naive CD8 cells, a population that excluded terminally differentiated effector memory CD45RA+ cells. Every one of the donors was a Caucasian adult that lived in Nashville, Tennessee. Profiling relied on immunoSEQ multiplex PCR, and the TCRdb table lists in-frame clones only, not all of them. This table holds over 750,000 clones, 90% to 98% found once. The source is a man aged 25-45 years in good health. This chain joins TRBV6-5 and TRBJ1-2, with D perhaps matching TRBD1 (5 bases). Sequencing used naive CD8+ T cells sorted from blood. The CDR3 loop is CASTSLRENYGYTF. CDR3 bases: TGTGCCAGCACAAGCCTCAGGGAGAACTATGGCTACACCTTC.